Reported below is one TCR beta chain. A library of TCRbeta sequences, prepared with unique molecular identifiers, was generated. MiXCR was run by TCRdb on the PCR reads, yielding one entry per CDR3 protein. The table has 350,000 to 400,000 distinct CDR3 sequences, 13% seen once; the top ten hold 3.5% to 4.5%. Looked up from germline, CDR1 is SGHKS and CDR2 is YYEKEE (reference sequence). The ends were cut back, 2 bases at V and 7 bases at J, with 13 bases in the middle. The CDR3 has 14 amino acids. This record belongs to a study of T-cell reconstitution after alpha-beta-depleted transplantation in children.

The starting material was PBMCs, obtained from the stem cell graft. This receptor was taken from a human donor who donated a stem cell graft to a child with Fanconi anemia. The V and J genes are TRBV5-5 and TRBJ1-5; D call uncertain. Written as DNA, the CDR3 is TGTGCCAGCAGCTTTTCTACCTATACCCAGCCCCAGCATTTT. This encodes CASSFSTYTQPQHF. The full variable domain, in which reference TRBV5-5 and TRBJ1-5 provide the parts outside the CDR3, is DAGVTQSPTHLIKTRGQQVTLRCSPISGHKSVSWYQQVLGQGPQFIFQYYEKEERGRGNFPDRFSARQFPNYSSELNVNALLLGDSALYLCASSFSTYTQPQHFGDGTRLSIL.